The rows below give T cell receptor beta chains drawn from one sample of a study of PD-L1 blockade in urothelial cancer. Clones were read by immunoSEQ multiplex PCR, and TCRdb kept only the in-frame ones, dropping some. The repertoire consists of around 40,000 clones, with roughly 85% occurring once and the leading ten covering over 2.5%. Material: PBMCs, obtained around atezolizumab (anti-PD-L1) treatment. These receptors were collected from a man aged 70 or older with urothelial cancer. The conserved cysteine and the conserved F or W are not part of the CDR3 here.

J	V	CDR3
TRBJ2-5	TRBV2	ASSELGHPKETQY
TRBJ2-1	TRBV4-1	ASSRTPSGPTYNEQF
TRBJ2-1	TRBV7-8	ASSVSGTYNEQF
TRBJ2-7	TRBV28	ASNQQDLYYEQY
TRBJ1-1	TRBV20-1	SVDTDTEAF
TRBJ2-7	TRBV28	ASSSPGKNSPYEQY
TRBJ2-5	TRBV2	ASSLNQETQY
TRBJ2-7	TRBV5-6	ASSVTGFQEQY
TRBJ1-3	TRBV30	AFTGANGNTIY
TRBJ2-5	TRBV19	ASSSSPLETQY
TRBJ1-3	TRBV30	AWTSGGSFGNTIY
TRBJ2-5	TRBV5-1	ANGKGAGETQY
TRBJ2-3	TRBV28	ASSFSLAGDTDTQY
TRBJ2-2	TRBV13	ASRLIGTANTGELF
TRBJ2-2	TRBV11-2	ASSLDGVNTGELF
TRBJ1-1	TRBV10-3	AISEGGARGYTEAF